The rows below give T cell receptor beta chains drawn from one sample of a study of blood T cell repertoires in COVID-19. TCRdb's table, derived via immunoSEQ multiplex PCR, lists solely in-frame clones and lacks some. This table has 45,000 to 55,000 clones, about 63% appearing once. Material: peripheral blood. These receptors all come from a woman between 65 and 79 years old with acute or convalescent COVID-19. Each CDR3 is given with its conserved first and last residue. Each record gives: D gene, V gene, clone size, J gene, CDR3 length, CDR3 DNA, CDR3 protein. The D gene is left open where the match is weak. Rows give clone size only sometimes, using once, few, many, or a class for an expanded clone.

-	TRBV6-6	medium-sized	TRBJ1-1	15	TGTGCCAGCAGTTCCCGACAGCTAGTATCCACTGAAGCTTTCTTT	CASSSRQLVSTEAFF
-	TRBV12-3/TRBV12-4	few	TRBJ1-1	12	TGTGCCAGCACCTGGGTCGGGACTGAAGCTTTCTTT	CASTWVGTEAFF
TRBD2	TRBV7-3	-	TRBJ2-1	15	TGTGCCAGCAGCTTAATGGGGCTAGCGGGAGATGAGCAGTTCTTC	CASSLMGLAGDEQFF
TRBD2	TRBV3-1/TRBV3-2	-	TRBJ2-5	14	TGTGCCAGCAGCCACGGACTAGCGAAAGAGACCCAGTACTTC	CASSHGLAKETQYF
-	TRBV7-2	-	TRBJ1-3	13	TGTGCCAGCAGAATACTCTCTGGAAACACCATATATTTT	CASRILSGNTIYF
-	TRBV7-2	-	TRBJ2-3	14	TGTGCCAGCATGACCGGGACTTACACAGATACGCAGTATTTT	CASMTGTYTDTQYF
TRBD1	TRBV27	-	TRBJ1-1	14	TGTGCCAGCAGCCTCAAAACAGGGGGCACTGAAGCTTTCTTT	CASSLKTGGTEAFF
TRBD2	TRBV29-1	-	TRBJ2-3	13	TGCAGCGCGCGGGAGTATGGCACAGATACGCAGTATTTT	CSAREYGTDTQYF
TRBD2	TRBV7-8	-	TRBJ2-3	18	TGTGCCAGCAGCAAAGATGCGAGATCACTAGCGGGAGGGGATACGCAGTATTTT	CASSKDARSLAGGDTQYF
-	TRBV7-6	-	TRBJ2-1	13	TGTGCCAGCAGCTCGACAGGATACAATGAGCAGTTCTTC	CASSSTGYNEQFF
-	TRBV3-1/TRBV3-2	-	TRBJ2-3	12	TGTGCCAGCAGCCAAGAGAGAGATACGCAGTATTTT	CASSQERDTQYF
TRBD1	TRBV19	-	TRBJ2-3	17	TGTGCCAGTAGTTTGAGTAACCTCCAGGGGGTCGCAGATACGCAGTATTTT	CASSLSNLQGVADTQYF
-	TRBV7-6	few	TRBJ1-2	14	TGTGCCAGCAGCTTTTATCCAGGGAACTATGGCTACACCTTC	CASSFYPGNYGYTF
TRBD1	TRBV19	-	TRBJ1-5	15	TGTGCCAGTAGTTGGAGGACAGGTATCAATCAGCCCCAGCATTTT	CASSWRTGINQPQHF
TRBD1	TRBV2	-	TRBJ1-1	15	TGTGCCAGCAGTGGGACAGGGCGGTATGGCACTGAAGCTTTCTTT	CASSGTGRYGTEAFF
TRBD2	TRBV4-2	-	TRBJ2-6	21	TGTGCCAGCAGCCAAGTTTTTAGCGGGGGCCAACCCCTCCCTGGGGCCAACGTCCTGACTTTC	CASSQVFSGGQPLPGANVLTF
-	TRBV7-2	-	TRBJ2-5	18	TGTGCCAGCAGCCTAAAGTCACTTGGTGACAGCGAACAAGAGACCCAGTACTTC	CASSLKSLGDSEQETQYF
TRBD1	TRBV7-2	-	TRBJ1-2	16	TGTGCCAGCAGCTCCCCCGGATGGACAGGGGCCGGCGGCTACACCTTC	CASSSPGWTGAGGYTF
-	TRBV29-1	-	TRBJ2-7	13	TGCAGCGTTGAACTCGGCGTGAGGTGGGTGCAGTACTTC	CSVELGVRWVQYF
TRBD2	TRBV6-5	-	TRBJ2-5	14	TGTGCCAGCAGTTTTAGCGGGGATCAAGAGACCCAGTACTTC	CASSFSGDQETQYF
-	TRBV28	once	TRBJ2-1	15	TGTGCCAGCAGCCTCGGAGGCGTAGCCCGAACTGAGCAGTTCTTC	CASSLGGVARTEQFF
TRBD1	TRBV7-7	-	TRBJ2-7	15	TGTGCTAGCAGCAGCCGGGACAGGGTCTTCTACGAGCAGTACTTC	CASSSRDRVFYEQYF
TRBD1	TRBV19	-	TRBJ2-7	14	TGTGCCAGTAGTCGAGACAGGGGCAACTACGAGCAGTACTTC	CASSRDRGNYEQYF
TRBD1	TRBV11-1	few	TRBJ2-7	16	TGTGCCAGCAGCGATCCCGGGACAGGGAGCTCCTACGAGCAGTACTTC	CASSDPGTGSSYEQYF
-	TRBV28	-	TRBJ2-3	15	TGTGCCAGCAGTTTATCGGGAGTTAATATAGATACGCAGTATTTT	CASSLSGVNIDTQYF
-	TRBV6-5	-	TRBJ2-5	12	TGTGCCAGCAGTCCAGGTACTCAGACCCAGTACTTC	CASSPGTQTQYF
-	TRBV7-8	-	TRBJ1-2	16	TGTGCCAGTTCCTCCTTTGCGGGGGTGATGGACTATGGCTACACCTTC	CASSSFAGVMDYGYTF
TRBD1	TRBV3-1/TRBV3-2	-	TRBJ2-7	14	TGTGCCAGCAGCCGAGGGACAGAAAACTACGAGCAGTACTTC	CASSRGTENYEQYF
-	TRBV6-5	-	TRBJ1-1	14	TGTGCCAGCAGTTATGTGGGGGGTCGGGCTGAAGCTTTCTTT	CASSYVGGRAEAFF
-	TRBV7-9	-	TRBJ1-1	15	TGTGCCAGCAGCTCTATATTGGGAGGGGGCACTGAAGCTTTCTTT	CASSSILGGGTEAFF